This T cell receptor (beta chain) is from a study of read filtering for tumor transcriptome and immune sequencing. Study at large: Among patients, under 20 were male and 15 or so female, aged roughly 45 to 90 (mean around 66). By R-ISS, stages I, II and III held approximately 8, 16 and 7 patients. DNase treatment preceded whole-transcriptome library preparation. Study-level findings and limits: RNA-seq captured clonotypes less deeply and reliably than IR-seq.

The table lists this clonotype with many counts. Its antigen remains unidentified. The library was built from approximately 400 ng RNA with molecular barcoded adaptors for alpha/delta and beta/gamma chains. TCRdb recomputed calls from the reads with MiXCR, one row per CDR3 protein. The table has about 28,000 distinct CDR3 sequences, approximately 15% seen once. The clonotype was recovered from a donor aged 40 or over with multiple myeloma. What was sequenced was a population of CD138-negative cells sorted from bone marrow.

The CDR3 DNA is TGCAGCGTTCCGGAGGGGGGCTACAATGAGCAGTTCTTC. Encoded protein: CSVPEGGYNEQFF. V is TRBV29-1 and J is TRBJ2-1, with D tentatively TRBD1 or TRBD2 (6 bases each). Germline CDR1 is SQVTM and CDR2 is ANQGSEA. With 5 bases removed from V and 3 bases from J, the gap between germline ends came to 11 bases. This CDR3 is built from 13 residues.